There are a few counts of the clone carrying this T cell receptor (beta chain). What it binds is unknown. This sample is part of a study of a mutant IDH1 vaccine in newly diagnosed glioma. Regarding the study as a whole: Immune responses induced by vaccination arose in 93.3% of the patients. Seemingly, pseudoprogression had no relation to changes in the top peripheral T cell clonotypes.

Method: immunoSEQ multiplex PCR; TCRdb's copy keeps in-frame clones and lacks some. The sample comprises 50,000 or so clones, roughly 88% of which are singletons, and about 2.2% rests with the top ten. The CDR3 covers 19 residues. The V end was cut by 8 bases, the J end by 10 bases, with 36 bases between. CDR1 SNHLY and CDR2 FYNNEI come from the germline V gene. Time point described: baseline, week 1 (first vaccination visit). Described treatment: pre-vaccination baseline after standard-of-care therapy. Each tumor in the donors was a new WHO grade 3 or 4 astrocytoma, IDH1-mutant and ATRX-lost. This TCR was recovered from a man aged 35 to 55 with glioma. The starting material was PBMCs, obtained from a glioma patient treated with radiotherapy, temozolomide or both. The chain uses TRBV2 and TRBJ2-1; D is perhaps TRBD1 or TRBD2 (12 bases each). CDR3 sequence reads: CASFRGTGGRSSGRDEQFF. CDR3 coding DNA: TGTGCCAGCTTTCGCGGGACAGGGGGCCGGTCTAGCGGGAGGGACGAGCAGTTCTTC.